This TCR beta chain emerged from a study of shared clonotypes between healthy human individuals. Data came from immunoSEQ multiplex PCR; TCRdb stores just in-frame clones and leaves some out. The data hold 1 million to 1.2 million clones, with roughly 80% observed a single time. As to this clone: Other DNA sequences in this specimen translate into the identical CDR3.

The germline V gene has CDR1 SGHTA and CDR2 FQGTGA. V shed 5 bases, J shed 3 bases, and the junction held 6 bases outside the gene matches. This CDR3 has 15 residues. Only Caucasian adults living in Nashville, Tennessee made up the donor group. The rearrangement joins TRBV7-3 to TRBJ2-1, with 8 bases aligning to TRBD2. Sequencing used memory CD4+ T cells from PBMCs. Subset meaning: CD45RA-negative fraction. The TCR comes from a man aged 18 to 30 in good health. Some clones in this sample may be carry-over from other donors' samples. CDR3 protein: CASSPTSGGYNEQFF. The DNA for the CDR3 is TGTGCCAGCAGCCCTACTAGCGGTGGCTACAATGAGCAGTTCTTC.